The clone carrying this T cell receptor beta chain was counted only a few times. Its antigen is as yet unknown. The data originate from a study of T cell repertoires in cytomegalovirus infection. TCRdb itself ran the reads through MiXCR, one entry per CDR3 protein. The sample holds 250,000 or so distinct CDR3 sequences, 15% to 20% seen once. General study points: Cumulative frequency of public TCR beta families picked out carriers of CMV plus the relevant HLA. Dominating the ex vivo response were HLA-C-restricted CMV-specific TCR beta clonotypes.

The sample comprised CD8+ T cells from PBMCs. The TCR originated in a human donor in good health (CMV status not recorded). Some clones in this sample may be carry-over from other donors' samples.

This CDR3 is CASSQTGLGYNEQFF. In DNA, the CDR3 is TGTGCCAGCAGCCAGACGGGGCTAGGGTACAATGAGCAGTTCTTC. This chain connects TRBV4-2 to TRBJ2-1; D is possibly TRBD1 or TRBD2 (5 bases each). Between the trimmed V and J ends, which lost 3 bases and 4 bases, there was a span of 13 bases. CDR1 and CDR2 from the germline V gene are LGHNA and YNFKEQ. The CDR3 has 15 amino acids.